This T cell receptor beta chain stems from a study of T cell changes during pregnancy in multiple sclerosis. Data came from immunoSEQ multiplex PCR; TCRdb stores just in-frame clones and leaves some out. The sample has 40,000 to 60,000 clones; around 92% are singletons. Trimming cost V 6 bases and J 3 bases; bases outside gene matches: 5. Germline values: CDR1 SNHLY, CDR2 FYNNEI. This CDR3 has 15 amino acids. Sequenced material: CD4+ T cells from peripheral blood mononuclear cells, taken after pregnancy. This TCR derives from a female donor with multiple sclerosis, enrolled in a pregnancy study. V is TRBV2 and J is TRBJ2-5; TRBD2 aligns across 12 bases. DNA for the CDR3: TGTGCCAGCAGGGGGACTAGCGGGCAAGAAGAGACCCAGTACTTC. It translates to CASRGTSGQEETQYF. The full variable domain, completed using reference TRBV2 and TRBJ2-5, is EPEVTQTPSHQVTQMGQEVILRCVPISNHLYFYWYRQILGQKVEFLVSFYNNEISEKSEIFDDQFSVERPDGSNFTLKIRSTKLEDSAMYFCASRGTSGQEETQYFGPGTRLLVL.